The following is a T cell receptor beta chain sequence with its context. This sample stems from a study of technical replicates of blood from a few donors. Repertoires were generated with immunoSEQ multiplex PCR, while TCRdb's copy carries only in-frame clones and drops some. The profile covers tens of thousands of clones, with around 94% appearing a single time and about 0.39% taken by the ten largest. This clonotype was sampled from a human donor in good health. Sequenced sample: T cells isolated from PBMCs.

The CDR3 protein is CATSRDGTSGRETQYF. The CDR3 region has the DNA TGTGCCACCAGCAGAGATGGGACTAGCGGGAGAGAGACCCAGTACTTC. The chain couples TRBV15 to TRBJ2-5, with 14 bases aligning to TRBD2. Losses at the gene ends were 0 bases for V and 4 bases for J; bases not matched to a gene: 1. Germline-derived CDR1 and CDR2 are LNHNV and YYDKDF (reference sequence). The CDR3 consists of 16 residues. Looking up the rest from reference TRBV15 and TRBJ2-5 gives the full variable domain: DAMVIQNPRYQVTQFGKPVTLSCSQTLNHNVMYWYQQKSSQAPKLLFHYYDKDFNNEADTPDNFQSRRPNTSFCFLDIRSPGLGDTAMYLCATSRDGTSGRETQYFGPGTRLLVL.